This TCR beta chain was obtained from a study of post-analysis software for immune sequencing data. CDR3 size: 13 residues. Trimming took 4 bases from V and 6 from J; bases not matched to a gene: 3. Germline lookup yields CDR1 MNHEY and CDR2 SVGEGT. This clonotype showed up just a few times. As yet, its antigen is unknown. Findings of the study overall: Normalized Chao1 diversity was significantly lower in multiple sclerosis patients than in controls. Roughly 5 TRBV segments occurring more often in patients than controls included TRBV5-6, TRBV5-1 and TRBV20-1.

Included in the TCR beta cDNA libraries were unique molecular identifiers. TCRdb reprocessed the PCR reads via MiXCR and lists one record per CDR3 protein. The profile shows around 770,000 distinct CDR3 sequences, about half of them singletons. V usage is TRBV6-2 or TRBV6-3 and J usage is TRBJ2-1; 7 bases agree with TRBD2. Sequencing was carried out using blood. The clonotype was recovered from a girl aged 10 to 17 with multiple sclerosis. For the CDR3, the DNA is TGTGCCAGCAGTTTCGGGACTACCAATGAGCAGTTCTTC. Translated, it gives CASSFGTTNEQFF.